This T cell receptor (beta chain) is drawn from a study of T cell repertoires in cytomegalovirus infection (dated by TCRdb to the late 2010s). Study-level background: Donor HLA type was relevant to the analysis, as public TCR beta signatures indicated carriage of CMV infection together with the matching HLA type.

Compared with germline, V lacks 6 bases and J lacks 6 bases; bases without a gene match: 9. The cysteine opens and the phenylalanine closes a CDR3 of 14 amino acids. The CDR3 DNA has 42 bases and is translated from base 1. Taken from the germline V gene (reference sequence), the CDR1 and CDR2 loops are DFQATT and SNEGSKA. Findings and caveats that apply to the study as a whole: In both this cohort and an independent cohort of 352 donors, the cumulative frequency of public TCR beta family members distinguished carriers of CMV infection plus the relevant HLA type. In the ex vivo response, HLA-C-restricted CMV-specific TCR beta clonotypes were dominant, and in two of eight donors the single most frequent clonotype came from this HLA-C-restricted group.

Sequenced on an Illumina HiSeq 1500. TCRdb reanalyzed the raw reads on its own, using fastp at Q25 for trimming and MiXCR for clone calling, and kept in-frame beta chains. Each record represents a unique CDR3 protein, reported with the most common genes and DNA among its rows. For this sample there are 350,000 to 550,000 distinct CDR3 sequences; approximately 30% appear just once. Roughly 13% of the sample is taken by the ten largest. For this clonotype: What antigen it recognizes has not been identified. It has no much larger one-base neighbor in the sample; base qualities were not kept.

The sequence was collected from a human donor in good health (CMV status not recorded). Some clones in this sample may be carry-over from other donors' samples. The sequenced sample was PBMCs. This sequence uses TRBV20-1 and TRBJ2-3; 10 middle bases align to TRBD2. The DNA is TGCAGTGCAGGGGAGCGGGGGGGCGTGGATACGCAGTATTTT. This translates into CSAGERGGVDTQYF.